These 6 T cell receptor beta chains came from one sample sequenced in a study of CD8+CD57+ T cells in acquired aplastic anemia. Individuals selected for sequencing had exhibited CD8+CD57+ cell expansion on flow cytometry. TCR beta VDJ combinations and CDR3 sequences were profiled from genomic DNA. MiXCR, applied by TCRdb to the reads, yields one record per CDR3 protein. The data contain hundreds of thousands of distinct CDR3 sequences, more than 25% of them singletons. The sample taken for sequencing was sorted CD4+, CD8+, or CD8+CD57+ T cells (not recorded which) from PBMCs. The receptors stem from a human donor with aplastic anemia.

This chain uses TRBV5-1 with TRBJ2-5; a possible D gene is TRBD1 (5 bases). V lost 1 base and J 2 bases, leaving 12 bases between the germline ends. The CDR3 spans 15 residues. CDR1 and CDR2 from the germline V gene are SGHRS and YFSETQ. CDR3 bases: TGCGCCAGCAGCTTGATAACAGGTTCTCAAGAGACCCAGTACTTC. Its translation is CASSLITGSQETQYF.

The chain employs TRBV5-4 and TRBJ2-7; TRBD1 agrees at 7 bases. The CDR3 length is 14 residues. V shed 4 bases and J 4 bases; nucleotides not matched to a gene: 8. Germline lookup yields CDR1 SGHNT and CDR2 YYREEE (reference sequence). The CDR3 DNA follows: TGTGCCAGCAGCCTAGAACAGGGGATTTACGAGCAGTACTTC. It translates to CASSLEQGIYEQYF.

In this sample, this clonotype turned up many times. J is TRBJ1-6 and V is TRBV6-5, with D perhaps TRBD1 (5 bases). The CDR3 contains 15 residues. V was clipped by 2 bases and J by 10 bases, with 15 bases between them. Per germline, CDR1 MNHEY and CDR2 SVGAGI. The CDR3 DNA follows: TGTGCCAGCAGTTACGGCGATGGGGGTAGCTCACCCCTCCACTTT. Residues: CASSYGDGGSSPLHF.

This clonotype showed up many times. This CDR3 reads CASSIERSNQPQHF. The CDR3 DNA reads as TGTGCCAGTAGTATAGAACGTAGCAATCAGCCCCAGCATTTT. The J gene is TRBJ1-5, the V gene TRBV19; D is unresolved. Germline CDR1 reads LNHDA; CDR2 reads SQIVND (reference sequence). V shed 0 bases and J shed 0 bases, with 3 bases lying between them. The CDR3 is 14 residues long.

The chain joins TRBV15 to TRBJ1-2; D call uncertain. V was trimmed by 0 bases and J by 4 bases, leaving 6 bases between them. Looked up from germline, CDR1 is LNHNV and CDR2 is YYDKDF (reference sequence). The CDR3 sequence is 13 residues long. The CDR3 DNA reads TGTGCCACCAGCAGAGACACCGCCTATGGCTACACCTTC. Translating it yields CATSRDTAYGYTF.

This clonotype has only a few counts. The rearrangement uses TRBV6-5 and TRBJ2-6; D is undetermined. The length of the CDR3 is 15 residues. Germline V gives CDR1 MNHEY, CDR2 SVGAGI. The V end lost 1 base, the J end lost 4 bases, and 8 bases lay between the germline ends. The DNA for the CDR3 is TGTGCCAGCAGTTACTTGGATGGCGGGGCCAACGTCCTGACTTTC. Protein sequence: CASSYLDGGANVLTF.